The sequence of this T cell receptor beta chain was determined in a study of blood T cell repertoires in COVID-19. Overall study: Whether acute or convalescent, the COVID-19 samples came from the United States, Italy and Spain. PBMCs, B-cell-depleted T cells, or T cells were the source of the cDNA or gDNA that made up the material.

Germline values: CDR1 SGDLS, CDR2 YYNGEE. The CDR3 has 12 residues. Trimming removed 0 bases at V and 5 bases at J, with 2 bases between. Under the authors' procedure: Amplifying reference gene primers gave estimates of nucleated cell counts. Here immunoSEQ multiplex PCR was the method, and the copy in TCRdb shows in-frame clones only, minus some. The D gene and trimming were derived from the DNA, and the V and J assignments and clone size from that table. The sample lists fewer than 500,000 clones, roughly 90% occurring once. This receptor was taken from a woman aged 25 to 39 with acute or convalescent COVID-19. The rearrangement links TRBV9 to TRBJ2-2, with D hard to call. The sample comprised peripheral blood. The CDR3 sequence: CASSVVTGELFF. In DNA, the CDR3 is TGTGCCAGCAGCGTAGTAACCGGGGAGCTGTTTTTT.